This TCR beta chain originates from a study of cytomegalovirus exposure and HLA in healthy donors. This clone was seen a few times. Vbeta (60) and Jbeta (13) primers were used in the PCR. Libraries were prepared by immunoSEQ multiplex PCR; TCRdb keeps only in-frame clonotypes and omits some of them. Counted here are 100,000 to 150,000 clones, roughly 75% occurring once; the ten biggest clones make up about 5.3%. CDR3 length: 15 amino acids. Germline lookup yields CDR1 MNHEY and CDR2 SVGAGI. Trimming left V 6 bases short and J 6 bases short, with 18 bases between. Sequencing input: PBMCs. The chain joins TRBV6-5 to TRBJ1-5, with D tentatively TRBD1 (6 bases). The TCR comes from a man aged 25 to 40 in good health and CMV-seronegative. The CDR3 DNA is TGTGCCAGCAGCACAGGGTTGGAAACCGGTCAGCCCCAGCATTTT. This gives the protein CASSTGLETGQPQHF.